What follows are 32 T cell receptor beta chains derived from one specimen sequenced in a study of chemoradiotherapy in HPV16-positive cancers. Assay used: immunoSEQ multiplex PCR; TCRdb lists only in-frame clones, some missing. There are roughly 1,400 clones in the sample; under 85% occur only once, and just over 5.5% lies in the top ten. The material sequenced was tumor tissue, taken from a patient who underwent chemoradiotherapy. Every receptor here comes from a human donor with HPV-associated anogenital cancer.

The chain carries TRBV5-1 and TRBJ1-1; D perhaps matches TRBD1 (5 bases). The CDR3 is made up of 14 amino acids. Deletions cut 4 bases from V and 4 bases from J, with 14 bases between. Germline V CDR1 and CDR2: SGHRS, YFSETQ. In nucleotides, the CDR3 is TGCGCCAGCAGCCGGGGCGAGAAGGGCACTGAAGCTTTCTTT. Its protein product is CASSRGEKGTEAFF.

This chain connects TRBV7-2 to TRBJ1-2, with D possibly matching TRBD1 (6 bases). Deletions cut 1 base from V and 8 bases from J, with 11 bases between. Germline V gene lookup returns CDR1 SGHTA and CDR2 FQGNSA. The CDR3 length is 13 residues. CDR3 nucleotide sequence: TGTGCCAGCAGCTTAGGACAGGTGGGAGGCTACACCTTC. It encodes CASSLGQVGGYTF.

The gene calls are TRBV7-2 and TRBJ2-4; D might be TRBD1 (5 bases). The V end was cut by 2 bases, the J end by 0 bases, with 11 bases between. The V gene's germline CDR1 is SGHTA and CDR2 FQGNSA. The CDR3 loop spans 16 amino acids. In DNA form, the CDR3 reads TGTGCCAGCAGCTTAAGTTCAGGGCCAGCCAAAAACATTCAGTACTTC. Translating gives CASSLSSGPAKNIQYF.

This rearrangement joins TRBV15 to TRBJ2-3, with D hard to call. V shed 2 bases and J shed 7 bases, with 13 bases lying between them. The germline V gene has CDR1 LNHNV and CDR2 YYDKDF (reference sequence). The CDR3 is 14 residues long. CDR3 coding DNA: TGTGCCACCAGCAGACCTGACGGCGTGAATACGCAGTATTTT. Its protein is CATSRPDGVNTQYF.

The V gene is TRBV10-2, the J gene TRBJ2-6; D ambiguous. Germline lookup yields CDR1 WSHSY and CDR2 SAAADI. Trimming took 6 bases from V and 0 from J, leaving 9 bases between them. This CDR3 comprises 15 residues. The CDR3 region has the DNA TGCGCCAGCAGCTACGCATCCTCTGGGGCCAACGTCCTGACTTTC. This encodes CASSYASSGANVLTF.

The chain uses TRBV10-3 and TRBJ1-6; D might be TRBD1 (6 bases). The germline CDR1 and CDR2 sequences are ENHRY and SYGVKD. This CDR3 has 14 amino acids. CDR3 region: CATRSGDIGGRLHF. The CDR3 DNA is TGTGCTACCAGGAGCGGGGACATAGGAGGTCGACTCCACTTT.

This chain uses TRBV2 with TRBJ2-4, with D perhaps TRBD2 (5 bases). The germline CDR1 and CDR2 sequences are SNHLY and FYNNEI. V shed 5 bases and J shed 8 bases, with 10 bases lying between them. The CDR3 is 12 amino acids. The CDR3 is CASSFSEDIQYF. DNA of the CDR3: TGTGCCAGCAGTTTTAGCGAGGACATTCAGTACTTC.

The chain joins TRBV4-1 to TRBJ2-2, with 12 positions matching TRBD2. V lost 3 bases to trimming and J lost 6 bases; unmatched junction nucleotides: 8. The CDR3 has 17 residues. Germline CDR1 is MGHRA and CDR2 is YSYEKL. CDR3 in amino acids: CASSQETSGRIPGELFF. CDR3 bases: TGCGCCAGCAGCCAGGAGACTAGCGGGAGAATCCCCGGGGAGCTGTTTTTT.

J is TRBJ1-2 and V is TRBV5-1; D not certain. The CDR3 covers 12 residues. Trimming cost V 4 bases and J 5 bases, with 9 bases left between them. Germline assignment: CDR1 SGHRS and CDR2 YFSETQ. The CDR3 loop reads CASSEGEYGYTF. The CDR3 region has the DNA TGCGCCAGCAGCGAGGGCGAATATGGCTACACCTTC.

V usage is TRBV5-4 and J usage is TRBJ2-5; D uncertain. This CDR3 is built from 15 residues. With 4 bases removed from V and 1 base from J, the gap between germline ends came to 14 bases. Germline V lookup: CDR1 SGHNT, CDR2 YYREEE (reference sequence). The CDR3 DNA reads as TGTGCCAGCAGCCCTTTCACCAGGAGCCAAGAGACCCAGTACTTC. Translating gives CASSPFTRSQETQYF. The full variable domain, its missing parts supplied by reference TRBV5-4 and TRBJ2-5, is ETGVTQSPTHLIKTRGQQVTLRCSSQSGHNTVSWYQQALGQGPQFIFQYYREEENGRGNFPPRFSGLQFPNYSSELNVNALELDDSALYLCASSPFTRSQETQYFGPGTRLLVL.

The V and J genes are TRBV5-4 and TRBJ1-1, with D perhaps matching TRBD1 (5 bases). Germline V lookup: CDR1 SGHNT, CDR2 YYREEE (reference sequence). V lost 0 bases and J 8 bases, leaving 11 bases between the germline ends. The CDR3 is 13 amino acids. This chain's CDR3 is CASSLDSGTEAFF. CDR3 DNA: TGTGCCAGCAGCTTGGATTCAGGGACCGAAGCTTTCTTT.

The rearrangement uses TRBV9 and TRBJ2-2; D remains ambiguous. Deletions cut 0 bases from V and 3 bases from J, with 3 bases between. This CDR3 region has 13 residues. Germline CDR1 is SGDLS and CDR2 is YYNGEE. For the CDR3, the DNA is TGTGCCAGCAGCGTAGCGTACACCGGGGAGCTGTTTTTT. Translated, it gives CASSVAYTGELFF.

This clone was counted a few times. The V call is TRBV5-1, the J call TRBJ2-7, with D maybe TRBD1 (7 bases). V dropped 1 base and J dropped 3 bases, with 14 bases sitting between them. CDR1 and CDR2 (germline): SGHRS, YFSETQ. This CDR3 is built from 15 residues. The CDR3 bases are TGCGCCAGCAGCTTGAGCTCAGGGGGGCTCTACGAGCAGTACTTC. Translated, it gives CASSLSSGGLYEQYF.

The chain couples TRBV10-3 to TRBJ2-7; no clear D. From germline, CDR1 is ENHRY and CDR2 SYGVKD. This CDR3 contains 11 residues. Trimming cost V 2 bases and J 4 bases, with 3 bases left between them. CDR3 bases: TGTGCCATCAGTGAGGGATACGAGCAGTACGTC. As protein: CAISEGYEQYV.

V usage is TRBV5-5 and J usage is TRBJ1-2; D perhaps matches TRBD1 (5 bases). The CDR3 is 14 amino acids. The ends were cut back, 4 bases at V and 7 bases at J, with 17 bases in the middle. Germline CDR1 SGHKS, CDR2 YYEKEE (reference sequence). The CDR3 DNA reads TGTGCCAGCAGCCGCCCCGGGACGGAGCTTGGCTACACCTTC. It encodes CASSRPGTELGYTF.

This clone was detected once. The gene calls are TRBV6-4 and TRBJ2-1, with 7 bases matching TRBD2. The trim removed 0 bases at V and 10 bases at J, leaving 3 bases unmatched. The CDR3 runs 13 residues. The germline CDR1 and CDR2 sequences are MRHNA and SNTAGT. CDR3 in amino acids: CASSDSELAEQFF. The CDR3 nucleotides are TGTGCCAGCAGTGACTCAGAACTAGCGGAGCAGTTCTTC.

The chain employs TRBV7-6 and TRBJ2-6; D gene unclear. There are 18 residues in the CDR3. Deletions cut 5 bases from V and 5 bases from J, with 22 bases between. Germline values: CDR1 SGHVS, CDR2 FNYEAQ. The CDR3, as DNA: TGTGCCAGCAGCGTACGAGAAATCTCACAAAGTCGGGCCAACGTCCTGACTTTC. It codes for CASSVREISQSRANVLTF.

This chain links TRBV6-1 with TRBJ2-1; possibly TRBD2 for D (5 bases). Germline V gives CDR1 MNHNS, CDR2 SASEGT. The CDR3 has 13 amino acids. The germline V and J ends were trimmed by 4 bases and 4 bases, with 8 bases remaining between them. CDR3 nucleotides: TGTGCCAGCAGTGGAGCGGAGTACAATGAGCAGTTCTTC. As protein: CASSGAEYNEQFF.

This clone was detected only a few times. This chain links TRBV2 with TRBJ2-7, with 9 bases identical to TRBD2. CDR1 is SNHLY, CDR2 FYNNEI, per germline. The V and J ends lost 7 bases and 2 bases, in that order; junction bases with no gene match: 6. This CDR3 contains 14 residues. The CDR3 sequence: CASTLASGTYEQYV. Here the CDR3 DNA reads TGTGCCAGCACCCTCGCTAGCGGGACCTACGAGCAGTACGTC.

J is TRBJ1-5 and V is TRBV21-1. TRBV21-1 is tagged as a pseudogene. The CDR3 has 14 residues. Written as DNA, the CDR3 is TGTGCCAGCAGCAAATCACCGGTTGATCAGCCCCAGCATTTT. Its protein product is CASSKSPVDQPQHF.

A word on this clone: The junction departs from germline at one end; a sequencing error may be responsible. V usage is TRBV7-2 and J usage is TRBJ1-1; D remains ambiguous. In germline, CDR1 is SGHTA, CDR2 FQGNSA. This CDR3 comprises 13 residues. CDR3 protein: CASSSYTNPEAFF. The DNA for the CDR3 is TGTGCCAGCAGCTCATACACGAACCCTGAAGCTTTCTTT.

The V call is TRBV6-1, the J call TRBJ2-1, with 8 bases that match TRBD2. In germline, CDR1 is MNHNS, CDR2 SASEGT. This CDR3 region has 15 residues. J lost 8 bases, V lost 1 base, and 7 bases had no gene match. The CDR3 DNA reads TGTGCCAGCAGTGAAGAAACGGGAGGGTCCCATGAGCAGTTCTTC. It translates to CASSEETGGSHEQFF.

This chain uses TRBV30 with TRBJ2-5; perhaps TRBD1 as D (5 bases). This CDR3 is 15 amino acids long. V was pared by 0 bases and J by 4 bases, with 15 bases between. Germline V gene sequence: CDR1 GTSNPN, CDR2 SVGIG (reference sequence). CDR3 region: CAWSVVWGIGETQYF. The CDR3 nucleotides are TGTGCCTGGAGTGTAGTTTGGGGCATAGGAGAGACCCAGTACTTC.

The V and J genes are TRBV6-5 and TRBJ2-3; possibly TRBD1 for D (5 bases). The germline CDR1 and CDR2 sequences are MNHEY and SVGAGI. The CDR3 consists of 15 residues. The V gene lost 0 bases and the J gene lost 3 bases, with 10 bases spanning the gap. DNA of the CDR3: TGTGCCAGCAGTTACTCGGGGCAGCTAACAGATACGCAGTATTTT. Amino acids: CASSYSGQLTDTQYF.

The chain carries TRBV4-3 and TRBJ2-3; perhaps TRBD2 as D (5 bases). The V end lost 0 bases, the J end lost 5 bases, and 12 bases lay between the germline ends. This CDR3 is 15 amino acids long. The germline gives CDR1 LGHNA, CDR2 YSLEER. This chain's CDR3 is CASSQERLAGDTQYF. CDR3 DNA: TGCGCCAGCAGCCAAGAACGGCTAGCAGGAGATACGCAGTATTTT.

The chain recombines TRBV21-1 with TRBJ2-5; TRBD2 is taken as the D call from the table, unchecked against the DNA. TRBV21-1 is a documented pseudogene. The CDR3 spans 14 residues. DNA for the CDR3: TGTGCCAGTACTAAAGCGGGCCGCCAAGAGACCCAGTACTTC. Its translation is CASTKAGRQETQYF.

The gene calls are TRBV7-3 and TRBJ2-1; D may correspond to TRBD1 or TRBD2 (5 bases each). The V and J ends lost 0 bases and 0 bases respectively, with 9 bases between them. From germline, CDR1 is SGHTA and CDR2 FQGTGA. This CDR3 is built from 16 residues. The CDR3 loop reads CASSLTGTSSYNEQFF. DNA for the CDR3: TGTGCCAGCAGCTTAACGGGGACGAGCTCCTACAATGAGCAGTTCTTC.

The chain has TRBV6-1 and TRBJ2-7, with a weak D call TRBD2 (7 bases). Trimming cost V 6 bases and J 2 bases, with 14 bases left between them. The germline V gene encodes CDR1 MNHNS and CDR2 SASEGT. The CDR3 is made up of 14 amino acids. The CDR3 DNA reads as TGTGCCAGCAGCGCCGCGGGGGCCCCCTACGAGCAGTACGTC. Translation gives CASSAAGAPYEQYV.

The chain recombines TRBV2 with TRBJ2-1, with D perhaps matching TRBD1 (6 bases). Between the trimmed V and J ends, which lost 6 bases and 10 bases, there was a span of 16 bases. This CDR3 has 13 residues. Germline V lookup: CDR1 SNHLY, CDR2 FYNNEI. CDR3 in DNA: TGTGCCAGCAGGCGAGAGACAGGCTGGGAGCAGTTCTTC. Protein product: CASRRETGWEQFF.

The rearrangement joins TRBV4-3 to TRBJ1-1; no reliable D call. The CDR3 sequence is 14 residues long. Trimming shortened V by 1 base and J by 11 bases, and 17 bases separated the two germline ends. The germline CDR1 and CDR2 sequences are LGHNA and YSLEER. The CDR3 DNA reads as TGCGCCAGCAGCCAAGTCGGTCTTGAGGGCGCGGCTTTCTTT. Its protein is CASSQVGLEGAAFF.

This chain links TRBV19 with TRBJ2-3; no clear D gene. Germline CDR1 LNHDA, CDR2 SQIVND (reference sequence). Between the trimmed V and J ends, which lost 5 bases and 0 bases, there was a span of 9 bases. The CDR3 extends over 14 amino acids. The CDR3 DNA reads TGTGCCAGTAGTTTGCGCCGTAGCACAGATACGCAGTATTTT. It yields the protein CASSLRRSTDTQYF.

The rearrangement joins TRBV7-2 to TRBJ1-2; a weak D match, TRBD1 (6 bases). Trimming shortened V by 5 bases and J by 1 base, and 11 bases separated the two germline ends. Germline V gene data show CDR1 as SGHTA and CDR2 as FQGNSA. The CDR3 loop spans 14 amino acids. This chain's CDR3 is CASSLQGFNYGYTF. The CDR3 DNA follows: TGTGCCAGCAGCCTACAGGGTTTTAACTATGGCTACACCTTC.